Here is one TCR beta chain with its context. The antigen is unknown. This clone may be a read error of a much larger clone one base away. Germline CDR1 and CDR2: SGHAT and FQNNGV. The CDR3 has 15 amino acids. Starting from approximately 470 ng of total RNA, TCR beta cDNA was produced with a primer in the constant region. Modified slightly, ARM-PCR produced TCR beta libraries over three nested multiplex PCR rounds. Amplification in the first two PCR rounds was performed using TRBV1-TRBV30 forward primers and a C-beta reverse primer for around 11 cycles each. A single record per CDR3 protein comes from TCRdb applying MiXCR to the multiplex PCR reads. The table lists 55,000 to 70,000 distinct CDR3 sequences, about two thirds of them singletons. The data were obtained in a study of tumor-infiltrating lymphocytes in primary liver carcinoma. At the level of the study: Donors had hepatocellular carcinoma or combined HCC and intrahepatic cholangiocarcinoma.

Findings and caveats of the study: A fraction of only about 7.5-24% of top clones appeared in all five tumor regions.

Each 20-30 mg portion of unsorted bulk tissue served as the source for co-extraction of RNA and DNA. Patients had primary liver carcinoma treated by surgical resection. There were five separate regions sampled from each tumor. This rearrangement joins TRBV11-2 to TRBJ2-7, with D tentatively TRBD1 (5 bases). Sequencing used liver tumor tissue from sampling region 2. Stated subset: tumor region T2, inferior pole. The receptor was isolated from a middle-aged man with primary liver carcinoma and hepatitis B virus infection. CDR3 protein: CACSLRWTRENEQYF. The CDR3 nucleotides are TGTGCCTGCAGCTTACGATGGACAAGGGAAAACGAGCAGTACTTC.